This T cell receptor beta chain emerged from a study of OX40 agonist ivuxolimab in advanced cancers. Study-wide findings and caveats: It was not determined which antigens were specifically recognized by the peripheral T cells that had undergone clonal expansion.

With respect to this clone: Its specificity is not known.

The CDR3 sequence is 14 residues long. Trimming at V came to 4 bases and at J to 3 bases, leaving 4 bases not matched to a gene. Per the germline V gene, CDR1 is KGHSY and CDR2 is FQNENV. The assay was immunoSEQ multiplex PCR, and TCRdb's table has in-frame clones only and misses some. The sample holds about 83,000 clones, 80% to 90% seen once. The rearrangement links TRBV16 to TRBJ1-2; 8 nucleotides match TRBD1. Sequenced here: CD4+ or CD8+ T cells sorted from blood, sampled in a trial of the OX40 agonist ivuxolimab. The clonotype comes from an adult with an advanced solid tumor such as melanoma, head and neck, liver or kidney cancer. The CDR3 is CASSPQDRDYGYTF. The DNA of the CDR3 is TGTGCCAGCAGCCCTCAGGACAGGGACTATGGCTACACCTTC. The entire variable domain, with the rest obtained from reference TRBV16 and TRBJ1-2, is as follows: GEEVAQTPKHLVRGEGQKAKLYCAPIKGHSYVFWYQQVLKNEFKFLISFQNENVFDETGMPKERFSAKCLPNSPCSLEIQATKLEDSAVYFCASSPQDRDYGYTFGSGTRLTVV.